The 9 T cell receptor beta chains in this list originate from one sample, sequenced in a study of CD8+CD57+ T cells in acquired aplastic anemia. The TCR beta profiling, which covered VDJ combination and CDR3 sequence, was carried out using genomic DNA as the template. TCRdb re-called the reads through MiXCR, storing one row per CDR3 protein. Of some 290,000 distinct CDR3 sequences detected, 45% to 65% appear once; the ten largest clones hold 8%. The sequencing sample was made of sorted CD4+, CD8+, or CD8+CD57+ T cells (not recorded which) from PBMCs. The origin of the receptors is a human donor with severe aplastic anemia or a healthy control (not recorded which).

The chain carries TRBV9 and TRBJ2-7; the D is unclear. CDR1 is SGDLS, CDR2 YYNGEE, per germline. There are 17 residues in the CDR3. Trimming cost V 7 bases and J 9 bases, with 32 bases left between them. The CDR3 spells CASVMSSEQLYLRGQYF. CDR3 coding DNA: TGTGCCAGCGTCATGTCGTCGGAACAGCTGTATCTACGAGGGCAGTACTTC.

This clonotype was counted once. The rearrangement uses TRBV29-1 and TRBJ1-1, with D unresolved. Germline lookup yields CDR1 SQVTM and CDR2 ANQGSEA. V dropped 7 bases and J dropped 3 bases, with 12 bases sitting between them. The CDR3 consists of 12 residues. This CDR3 is CSAEDYHTEAFF. Here the CDR3 DNA reads TGCAGCGCAGAGGACTACCACACTGAAGCTTTCTTT. The full variable domain, with the rest looked up from reference TRBV29-1 and TRBJ1-1, is SAVISQKPSRDICQRGTSLTIQCQVDSQVTMMFWYRQQPGQSLTLIATANQGSEATYESGFVIDKFPISRPNLTFSTLTVSNMSPEDSSIYLCSAEDYHTEAFFGQGTRLTVV.

The genes are TRBV12-3 or TRBV12-4 and TRBJ2-5, with 7 bases that match TRBD1. This CDR3 spans 15 amino acids. J lost 5 bases, V lost 4 bases, and 10 bases had no gene match. CDR3 sequence (DNA): TGTGCCAGCAGTTCGGACAGGACGCTTAGGGAGACCCAGTACTTC. It specifies CASSSDRTLRETQYF.

This chain uses TRBV7-3 with TRBJ2-7; 13 positions match TRBD2. In germline, CDR1 is SGHTA, CDR2 FQGTGA. The V and J ends lost 5 bases and 6 bases, in that order; junction bases with no gene match: 4. CDR3 size: 14 residues. Written as DNA, the CDR3 is TGTGCCAGCAGCCCAACTAGCGGGAGGGCCGAGCAGTACTTC. Its protein is CASSPTSGRAEQYF.

This clonotype occurred a few times. The chain combines TRBV10-3 with TRBJ2-1; tentative D call: TRBD2 (6 bases). This CDR3 contains 14 residues. Germline V gives CDR1 ENHRY, CDR2 SYGVKD. V lost 5 bases, J lost 6 bases, and 14 bases lay in between. As DNA, the CDR3 is TGTGCCATCAGTCCGGGCCTAGCGACCAATGAGCAGTTCTTC. Its protein product is CAISPGLATNEQFF.

The chain uses TRBV20-1 and TRBJ2-1; D might be TRBD2 (6 bases). V lost 3 bases and J lost 0, with 18 bases in between. The CDR3 loop spans 17 amino acids. Germline V CDR1 and CDR2: DFQATT, SNEGSKA (reference sequence). CDR3 amino acids: CSASPVGGKASYNEQFF. CDR3 bases: TGCAGTGCTAGTCCCGTAGGCGGGAAAGCCTCCTACAATGAGCAGTTCTTC.

The rearrangement uses TRBV7-9 and TRBJ1-6; 7 nucleotides agree with TRBD1. V lost 5 bases, J lost 0 bases, and 7 bases stayed unmatched. In germline, CDR1 is SEHNR, CDR2 FQNEAQ (reference sequence). The CDR3 loop spans 17 amino acids. For the CDR3, the DNA is TGTGCCAGCAGCCTACAGGGGTCGAGCTCCTATAATTCACCCCTCCACTTT. It is translated as CASSLQGSSSYNSPLHF.

V and J are TRBV20-1 and TRBJ1-3; D is ambiguous. The V and J ends lost 6 bases and 4 bases respectively, with 13 bases between them. Germline-derived CDR1 and CDR2 are DFQATT and SNEGSKA (reference sequence). This CDR3 contains 13 residues. DNA for the CDR3: TGCAGTGCCCCGGATCGCGCGGGAAACACCATATATTTT. The encoded protein is CSAPDRAGNTIYF.

As regards this clonotype: Possible read error: a much larger clone is one base away. V gene TRBV6-1 combines with J gene TRBJ2-7; TRBD2 agrees at 7 bases. The germline V gene encodes CDR1 MNHNS and CDR2 SASEGT. This CDR3 contains 15 residues. CDR3 in DNA: TGTGCCAGCAGGGGGGGGGGGACGGATGTCTACGAGCAGTGCTTC. Amino acid sequence: CASRGGGTDVYEQCF.